This T cell receptor beta chain was obtained from a study of blood T cell repertoires in COVID-19 (TCRdb year 2020). Context from the whole study: Samples from collaborators originated in the United States, Italy and Spain and spanned both the acute and convalescent phases of COVID-19. The prospective study material was composed of cDNA or gDNA derived from T cells, B-cell-depleted T cells, or PBMCs. The dataset comprised deeply sampled blood TCRbeta repertoires from subjects exposed to, actively infected with, or recovered from COVID-19. A freely available public database, intended as a resource for researchers studying the immune response to SARS-CoV-2, is where the repertoires were released. The samples were drawn from two sources: the first 160 participants of the ongoing ImmuneRACE study, and over 950 subjects contributed by 6 global collaborators. Sample metadata almost always included a de-identified subject ID, COVID-19 status, age in years and sex. HLA class I and class II types, where available, came from metadata supplied by the sample provider rather than from assay-based typing.

In the case of this clone: Its antigen target is currently unknown. No clone much larger than this one lies a single base away; base qualities are absent.

Whole blood was collected in K2EDTA tubes by collaborating institutions according to the institutions' own protocols. For TCRbeta analysis, collaborators shipped samples as frozen whole blood, isolated PBMCs, or DNA extracted from either of those sample types. The immunoSEQ Assay, a bias-controlled multiplex PCR, was used to amplify TCRbeta CDR3 regions from genomic DNA. The paper's processing steps were these. Nucleated cell counts per sample were estimated from amplification of reference gene primers within the assay. To quantify the absolute abundance of each unique TCRbeta CDR3 rearrangement, sequence reads were collapsed and filtered. For each sample, productive Simpson clonality was calculated by taking the square root of Simpson's diversity index across productive rearrangements. The immuneACCESS repertoire file appears here via TCRdb, limited to in-frame rearrangements. These files lack a portion of the clones; in checked studies, under half of the deficit traces to unresolved V genes, and the cause of the others is not known. V, J and clone size derive from that table, while D and trimming were established from the DNA sequence. The sample table shows about 70,000 clones, and approximately 90% are seen once. Of the sample, around 1.5% falls within the top ten clones.

Here is what the overall study found, with its caveats: Clinical and demographic metadata were provided uncurated, with the amount varying by source and participant.

Reading the germline V gene (reference sequence) gives CDR1 MNHEY and CDR2 SMNVEV. Reading from cysteine to phenylalanine, the CDR3 counts 17 amino acids. CDR3 DNA is the only sequence kept; it has 51 bases, read in frame from the first base. V is clipped by 4 bases and J by 0 bases, and the sequence between their germline boundaries is 16 bases long. The V and J segments used are TRBV27 and TRBJ2-1; a tentative D match to TRBD2 spans 5 bases. The TCR comes from a human donor in a cohort sampled during active COVID-19. The specimen sequenced was peripheral blood. In nucleotide form, the sequence is TGTGCCAGCAGTTCCAGGCCTACTACTAGCTCCTACAATGAGCAGTTCTTC. This yields the protein CASSSRPTTSSYNEQFF.